A selection of T cell receptor beta chains follows, all from one sample in a study of radiotherapy plus CTLA-4 blockade in lung cancer. Assay: immunoSEQ multiplex PCR; the TCRdb copy retains only in-frame clones and omits some. The data show fewer than 100,000 clones, with roughly 80% seen just once and 0.82% held by the top ten. Sequencing used peripheral blood, obtained from a patient treated with radiotherapy plus ipilimumab. Every receptor here comes from a human donor with non-small cell lung cancer who had stable disease on radiotherapy plus ipilimumab. Both conserved end residues are part of each CDR3. D genes are given only for firm matches. Only part of the rows carry a size: once, few, many, or a class if the clone is expanded.

V gene: TRBV4-1
clone size: NA
J gene: TRBJ1-1
D gene: NA
CDR3 DNA: TGCGCCAGCAGCCAATTGGGGGCTTTGAACACTGAAGCTTTCTTT
CDR3 protein: CASSQLGALNTEAFF

V gene: TRBV15
clone size: NA
J gene: TRBJ1-5
D gene: NA
CDR3 DNA: TGTGCCACCAGCAGAGAGGGCGACAGTTTAAATCAGCCCCAGCATTTT
CDR3 protein: CATSREGDSLNQPQHF

V gene: TRBV19
clone size: NA
J gene: TRBJ2-2
D gene: NA
CDR3 DNA: TGTGCCAGTACTCGGAGGGAATACTACACCGGGGAGCTGTTTTTT
CDR3 protein: CASTRREYYTGELFF

V gene: TRBV28
clone size: few
J gene: TRBJ1-2
D gene: NA
CDR3 DNA: TGTGCCAGCAGAAAGGGGGTGGATGGCTACACCTTC
CDR3 protein: CASRKGVDGYTF

V gene: TRBV11-2
clone size: NA
J gene: TRBJ2-3
D gene: NA
CDR3 DNA: TGTGCCAGCACCCGGACTAGCACAGATACGCAGTATTTT
CDR3 protein: CASTRTSTDTQYF

V gene: TRBV19
clone size: NA
J gene: TRBJ2-7
D gene: TRBD2
CDR3 DNA: TGTGCCAGTCAGAGTAGCGGGAGTTCCAATCCTCGCGAGCAGTACTTC
CDR3 protein: CASQSSGSSNPREQYF

V gene: TRBV14
clone size: few
J gene: TRBJ1-6
D gene: TRBD1
CDR3 DNA: TGTGCCAGCAGCCGAAGGCAGGGGGTGCGTAATTCACCCCTCCACTTT
CDR3 protein: CASSRRQGVRNSPLHF

V gene: TRBV5-1
clone size: NA
J gene: TRBJ2-3
D gene: NA
CDR3 DNA: TGCGCCAGCAGCTTCCGGGACAGCACAGATACGCAGTATTTT
CDR3 protein: CASSFRDSTDTQYF

V gene: TRBV5-1
clone size: NA
J gene: TRBJ2-3
D gene: TRBD2
CDR3 DNA: TGCGCCAGCAGCGTACTGGGACTAGCGGGAGGAACTAGCACAGATACGCAGTATTTT
CDR3 protein: CASSVLGLAGGTSTDTQYF

V gene: TRBV19
clone size: NA
J gene: TRBJ1-5
D gene: NA
CDR3 DNA: TGTGCCAGTAGTATATCCACAAATAGCAATCAGCCCCAGCATTTT
CDR3 protein: CASSISTNSNQPQHF

V gene: TRBV6-6
clone size: once
J gene: TRBJ1-5
D gene: TRBD1
CDR3 DNA: TGTGCCAGCAAACCACAGGGGTGGCAGCCCCAGCATTTT
CDR3 protein: CASKPQGWQPQHF

V gene: TRBV7-9
clone size: NA
J gene: TRBJ2-7
D gene: TRBD1
CDR3 DNA: TGTGCCAGCAGCTTCGGGTCGGACAGGGCTCTATTCTACGAGCAGTACTTC
CDR3 protein: CASSFGSDRALFYEQYF

V gene: TRBV18
clone size: once
J gene: TRBJ2-7
D gene: TRBD2
CDR3 DNA: TGTGCCAGCCTCGAGCGGGAGGGGTACGAGCAGTACTTC
CDR3 protein: CASLEREGYEQYF

V gene: TRBV11-2
clone size: NA
J gene: TRBJ2-7
D gene: NA
CDR3 DNA: TGTGCCAGCAGCCCCATAGGGACATTAACCGAGCAGTACTTC
CDR3 protein: CASSPIGTLTEQYF

V gene: TRBV11-2
clone size: NA
J gene: TRBJ1-2
D gene: TRBD1
CDR3 DNA: TGTGCCAGCAGCCCCCTGGGGGGGGACAGGCGGGGCTATGGCTACACCTTC
CDR3 protein: CASSPLGGDRRGYGYTF

V gene: TRBV2
clone size: once
J gene: TRBJ2-5
D gene: NA
CDR3 DNA: TGTGCCAGCAGGGCGGGACCGGGGCCGACCCAGTACTTC
CDR3 protein: CASRAGPGPTQYF

V gene: TRBV9
clone size: NA
J gene: TRBJ2-2
D gene: TRBD2
CDR3 DNA: TGTGCCAGCAGCGTGAGCGGGAGTGTCACCGGGGAGCTGTTTTTT
CDR3 protein: CASSVSGSVTGELFF

V gene: TRBV11-1
clone size: NA
J gene: TRBJ1-1
D gene: NA
CDR3 DNA: TGTGCCAGCAGCCCAAAGGGTGGGCCGCCGAACACTGAAGCTTTCTTT
CDR3 protein: CASSPKGGPPNTEAFF

V gene: TRBV5-4
clone size: NA
J gene: TRBJ2-2
D gene: TRBD2
CDR3 DNA: TGTGCCAGCAGCTTGGGCTTAGCGGGAGGTGGGAACACCGGGGAGCTGTTTTTT
CDR3 protein: CASSLGLAGGGNTGELFF

V gene: TRBV30
clone size: NA
J gene: TRBJ1-6
D gene: NA
CDR3 DNA: TGTGCCTGGAGTGCCGGGAGCTCCTATAATTCACCCCTCCACTTT
CDR3 protein: CAWSAGSSYNSPLHF

V gene: TRBV27
clone size: once
J gene: TRBJ2-7
D gene: NA
CDR3 DNA: TGTGCCAGCAGTCCCTCCATGAGGCTCGAGCAGTACTTC
CDR3 protein: CASSPSMRLEQYF

V gene: TRBV7-3
clone size: NA
J gene: TRBJ2-2
D gene: NA
CDR3 DNA: TGTGCCAGCAGCACTACCGGGACACGATCTAACACCGGGGAGCTGTTTTTT
CDR3 protein: CASSTTGTRSNTGELFF

V gene: TRBV6-6
clone size: NA
J gene: TRBJ2-7
D gene: TRBD1
CDR3 DNA: TGTGCCAGTCGCACCGGGACAGGGGACTACGAGCAGTACTTC
CDR3 protein: CASRTGTGDYEQYF

V gene: TRBV10-2
clone size: NA
J gene: TRBJ1-5
D gene: TRBD1
CDR3 DNA: TGCGCCAGCAGTGAATCCGACAGGGTTCAGCCCCAGCATTTT
CDR3 protein: CASSESDRVQPQHF

V gene: TRBV13
clone size: NA
J gene: TRBJ2-3
D gene: TRBD2
CDR3 DNA: TGTGCCAGCAGCTTAGCTAGGACTAGCGGGAGAGAGAAGGCCTATACGCAGTATTTT
CDR3 protein: CASSLARTSGREKAYTQYF

V gene: TRBV27
clone size: NA
J gene: TRBJ2-7
D gene: NA
CDR3 DNA: TGTGCCAGCAGTACTTCTAGGCTTTTAACCTACGAGCAGTACTTC
CDR3 protein: CASSTSRLLTYEQYF

V gene: TRBV27
clone size: NA
J gene: TRBJ1-2
D gene: NA
CDR3 DNA: TGTGCCAGCAGTTCTCGCGTGGAGGAGGTTAACTATGGCTACACCTTC
CDR3 protein: CASSSRVEEVNYGYTF

V gene: TRBV19
clone size: NA
J gene: TRBJ2-1
D gene: TRBD2
CDR3 DNA: TGTGCCACCTGGCGGCCCGGACTAGCACACAATGAGCAGTTCTTC
CDR3 protein: CATWRPGLAHNEQFF

V gene: TRBV18
clone size: once
J gene: TRBJ2-7
D gene: NA
CDR3 DNA: TGTGCCAGCTCACCATTAGGTGACGAGCAGTACTTC
CDR3 protein: CASSPLGDEQYF

V gene: TRBV19
clone size: NA
J gene: TRBJ1-4
D gene: NA
CDR3 DNA: TGTGCCAGTAGTATAGTAGGGGGGTCTACAACTAATGAAAAACTGTTTTTT
CDR3 protein: CASSIVGGSTTNEKLFF

V gene: TRBV14
clone size: NA
J gene: TRBJ1-6
D gene: NA
CDR3 DNA: TGTGCCAGCAGCCAAGATTCTTCAAATTCACCCCTCCACTTT
CDR3 protein: CASSQDSSNSPLHF

V gene: TRBV9
clone size: NA
J gene: TRBJ2-3
D gene: TRBD2
CDR3 DNA: TGTGCCAGCAGCGCCACTAGCGGCACAGATACGCAGTATTTT
CDR3 protein: CASSATSGTDTQYF

V gene: TRBV25-1
clone size: NA
J gene: TRBJ1-6
D gene: TRBD1
CDR3 DNA: TGTGCCAGCAGTGAATATTCGGGACAGGGTAATTCACCCCTCCACTTT
CDR3 protein: CASSEYSGQGNSPLHF

V gene: TRBV9
clone size: NA
J gene: TRBJ2-1
D gene: TRBD2
CDR3 DNA: TGTGCCAGCAGCGAGCTAGCGGGGGACTACAATGAGCAGTTCTTC
CDR3 protein: CASSELAGDYNEQFF

V gene: TRBV12-5
clone size: NA
J gene: TRBJ2-1
D gene: NA
CDR3 DNA: TGTGCTAGTGGTTTTAGTAGGGGTGAGCAGTTCTTC
CDR3 protein: CASGFSRGEQFF

V gene: TRBV6-6
clone size: few
J gene: TRBJ1-2
D gene: TRBD1
CDR3 DNA: TGTGCCAGCAGTTACGGGACAGGGACCTATGGCTACACCTTC
CDR3 protein: CASSYGTGTYGYTF

V gene: TRBV4-2
clone size: few
J gene: TRBJ2-1
D gene: NA
CDR3 DNA: TGTGCCAGCAGCCAAGATGAAGGGGCCCCCTACAATGAGCAGTTCTTC
CDR3 protein: CASSQDEGAPYNEQFF

V gene: TRBV7-2
clone size: few
J gene: TRBJ2-7
D gene: TRBD1
CDR3 DNA: TGTGCCAGCAGCCCACGGACAGGGGGGTACGAGCAGTACTTC
CDR3 protein: CASSPRTGGYEQYF

V gene: TRBV6-5
clone size: NA
J gene: TRBJ2-1
D gene: NA
CDR3 DNA: TGTGCCAGCAACACTCCGGCGGGCAATGAGCAGTTCTTC
CDR3 protein: CASNTPAGNEQFF

V gene: TRBV27
clone size: NA
J gene: TRBJ2-3
D gene: TRBD1
CDR3 DNA: TGTGCCAGCAGTTTGACAGGGGTCTCACCATACACAGATACGCAGTATTTT
CDR3 protein: CASSLTGVSPYTDTQYF

V gene: TRBV20-1
clone size: NA
J gene: TRBJ1-1
D gene: TRBD1
CDR3 DNA: TGCAGTGCTCTTACGGGACAGGCCACTTTCTTT
CDR3 protein: CSALTGQATFF

V gene: TRBV9
clone size: NA
J gene: TRBJ2-3
D gene: NA
CDR3 DNA: TGTGCCAGCAGCCCCAGTAAGGGGCAGGGACGCACAGATACGCAGTATTTT
CDR3 protein: CASSPSKGQGRTDTQYF

V gene: TRBV29-1
clone size: NA
J gene: TRBJ2-5
D gene: TRBD2
CDR3 DNA: TGCAGCGTTGGGGGACTAGCGGGGGAGACCCAGTACTTC
CDR3 protein: CSVGGLAGETQYF

V gene: TRBV5-4
clone size: NA
J gene: TRBJ2-1
D gene: NA
CDR3 DNA: TGTGCCAGCAGCTTAGATCAGCCGAGCTCCTACAATGAGCAGTTCTTC
CDR3 protein: CASSLDQPSSYNEQFF

V gene: TRBV29-1
clone size: NA
J gene: TRBJ2-7
D gene: NA
CDR3 DNA: TGCAGCGTTGAGGTGGGGTCGGACGAGCAGTACTTC
CDR3 protein: CSVEVGSDEQYF

V gene: TRBV6-5
clone size: NA
J gene: TRBJ2-2
D gene: NA
CDR3 DNA: TGTGCCAGCAGTGAAGTCGACAGCCGGGAGCTGTTTTTT
CDR3 protein: CASSEVDSRELFF

V gene: TRBV30
clone size: NA
J gene: TRBJ2-3
D gene: NA
CDR3 DNA: TGTGCCTGGAGTGTATTGGCCACAGATACGCAGTATTTT
CDR3 protein: CAWSVLATDTQYF

V gene: TRBV10-3
clone size: NA
J gene: TRBJ1-5
D gene: NA
CDR3 DNA: TGTGCCATCAGTCCTGACGGCAATCAGCCCCAGCATTTT
CDR3 protein: CAISPDGNQPQHF

V gene: TRBV11-2
clone size: once
J gene: TRBJ2-7
D gene: NA
CDR3 DNA: TGTGCCAGCAGCACGCAGGGGCCGTCGTACGAGCAGTACTTC
CDR3 protein: CASSTQGPSYEQYF

V gene: TRBV30
clone size: NA
J gene: TRBJ1-1
D gene: NA
CDR3 DNA: TGTGCCTGGAGTGTACAGGCACAGATGAACACTGAAGCTTTCTTT
CDR3 protein: CAWSVQAQMNTEAFF

V gene: TRBV6-5
clone size: NA
J gene: TRBJ1-6
D gene: TRBD1
CDR3 DNA: TGTGCCAGCAGTTACTCGACAGGGGCACGTTCACCCCTCCACTTT
CDR3 protein: CASSYSTGARSPLHF

V gene: TRBV5-4
clone size: NA
J gene: TRBJ1-2
D gene: NA
CDR3 DNA: TGTGCCAGCAGCTCCCAAGGGACCTACACCTTC
CDR3 protein: CASSSQGTYTF